This T cell receptor beta chain was profiled in a study of early T cells in non-severe SARS-CoV-2 infection (dated by TCRdb to the early 2020s). For the study in its entirety: Because TCR sequencing was done on bulk RNA from unsorted whole blood, the alpha and beta chains could not be paired. The study at large found these results: Matching against VDJdb was skewed toward anti-spike CD8 responses, likely underestimated virus-specific expansions, and missed private and CD4 specificities.

Libraries were prepared through 5' RACE. The sample was run on a NextSeq 500. The TCR library protocol attached unique molecular identifiers to individual cDNA molecules to correct for sequencing error and PCR bias. TCR alpha and beta chains were both sequenced, and the abundances of alpha and beta sequences in each sample were closely correlated with each other. The study's processing was this. Decombinator V4 was used to annotate TCR sequences for V gene, J gene and CDR3. TCRs were defined as expanded if a significant change between any two time points was detected under a Poisson model with p below 0.0001. TCR abundances were normalised to the total number of TCRs sequenced per sample and were expressed as counts per million. MAIT TCRs were defined by TRAV1-2 paired with TRAJ12, TRAJ20 or TRAJ33, and iNKT TCRs by TRAV10 paired with TRAJ18. VDJdb, accessed on 1 November 2021, was searched for TCRs annotated for CMV, EBV and SARS-CoV-2, and TCRs annotated for more than one antigen were excluded. The public sequencing data were trimmed at Q25 with fastp and processed into clonotypes with MiXCR by TCRdb, which kept only in-frame beta chains. Each entry merges the rows of one CDR3 protein and shows their most common DNA and genes. The authors' filters were not applied to this entry. The sample table shows about 39,000 distinct CDR3 sequences, and 4.5% to 7% are seen once. The ten largest account for 4.4% of the sample.

This clonotype was seen ten or more times. The antigen it binds to is not known. Base qualities are not at hand, and no much larger clone is one base apart. A case-control design nested within a healthcare worker cohort in London, UK, was used, with weekly nasopharyngeal swab PCR tests and blood sampling performed. Healthcare workers were enrolled in the week of the UK lockdown, from 23 to 31 March 2020, and were followed every week for up to about 15 weeks. Per the germline V gene, SGHVS is the CDR1 and FNYEAQ is the CDR2. V sheds 4 bases and J sheds 1 base, leaving 5 bases between their ends. Reading from cysteine to phenylalanine, the CDR3 counts 12 amino acids. Only the CDR3 DNA is retained, 36 bases long and in frame from the first base.

The sequencing here drew on whole blood, taken at baseline. The chain joins TRBV7-6 to TRBJ2-7; the D gene assignment is ambiguous. This receptor was taken from an adult who was a healthcare worker with PCR-confirmed SARS-CoV-2 infection or an uninfected control (not recorded which). The DNA sequence is TGTGCCAGCAGCTCCCTGTCCTACGAGCAGTACTTC. Translation gives CASSSLSYEQYF.